This T cell receptor beta chain was observed in a study of spatial heterogeneity in lung cancer. General observations from the study: Ubiquitous and regional nonsynonymous mutation counts were tracked by ubiquitous and regional expanded TCR counts, respectively. Tumors with more nonsynonymous mutations had more expanded intratumoral alpha and beta TCRs.

This clonotype was counted at least ten times. Its antigen is not identified. Every cDNA TCR molecule received its own unique molecular identifier. Via MiXCR, TCRdb re-called the 5' RACE reads, giving one row per CDR3 protein. The sample lists about 100,000 distinct CDR3 sequences, 4.4% occurring once. The CDR3 has 13 residues. The V gene's germline CDR1 is MNHEY and CDR2 SMNVEV (reference sequence). V lost 2 bases and J 7 bases, leaving 9 bases between the germline ends. The time point here: sample taken at primary tumor resection. The donors, 70 to 80 patients with untreated early-stage non-small cell lung cancer, provided the samples. Unsorted samples of tumor, nontumor lung or frozen PBMC had their whole RNA sequenced.

V and J are TRBV27 and TRBJ2-1; tentative D call: TRBD1 (5 bases). This TCR derives from a male donor with early-stage non-small cell lung cancer. The sample consisted of lung tumor tissue, taken at surgery. The CDR3 nucleotides read TGTGCCAGCAGTTTACAGGGAAGGAATGAGCAGTTCTTC. Protein product: CASSLQGRNEQFF.